A selection of T cell receptor beta chains follows, all from one sample in a study of blood T cell repertoires in COVID-19. This table comes from immunoSEQ multiplex PCR, and its TCRdb copy is limited to in-frame clones, with some not included. The table has over 110,000 clones, 80% seen once. Material for sequencing was peripheral blood. Receptor source: a man between 65 and 80 years old who had recovered from COVID-19. CDR3s include the opening cysteine and the closing phenylalanine or tryptophan. The D gene is left open where the match is weak. Only part of the rows carry a size: once, few, many, or a class if the clone is expanded.

D: NA; V: TRBV7-3; J: TRBJ2-7; size: NA; DNA: TGTGCCAGCAGCTTCTCAACCAAGGGGGAGCAGTACTTC; CDR3: CASSFSTKGEQYF
D: NA; V: TRBV7-3; J: TRBJ2-1; size: NA; DNA: TGTGCCAGCAGCTTAACGTGGGAGAATGAGCAGTTCTTC; CDR3: CASSLTWENEQFF
D: TRBD1; V: TRBV19; J: TRBJ1-5; size: NA; DNA: TGTGCCAGTAGTTCAAGGACAGGCCCTTCCAATCAGCCCCAGCATTTT; CDR3: CASSSRTGPSNQPQHF
D: TRBD2; V: TRBV14; J: TRBJ2-7; size: once; DNA: TGTGCCAGCCCAACCCCGGGACTAGGAAGGGAGGAGCAGTACTTC; CDR3: CASPTPGLGREEQYF
D: TRBD1; V: TRBV10-2; J: TRBJ2-7; size: NA; DNA: TGCGCCACGCACACCGGGACAGTCTCCTACGAGCAGTACTTC; CDR3: CATHTGTVSYEQYF
D: NA; V: TRBV29-1; J: TRBJ1-2; size: NA; DNA: TGCAGCGTGGCCCAAGGGACTGGCCGGGGGACTAACTATGGCTACACCTTC; CDR3: CSVAQGTGRGTNYGYTF
D: TRBD2; V: TRBV7-2; J: TRBJ2-7; size: NA; DNA: TGTGCCAGCAGCTTAGGATCCAGCGGGAGTGGCTACGAGCAGTACTTC; CDR3: CASSLGSSGSGYEQYF
D: NA; V: TRBV6-5; J: TRBJ2-2; size: NA; DNA: TGTGCCAGCAGTTATTCCCAGGGGACCGGGGAGCTGTTTTTT; CDR3: CASSYSQGTGELFF
D: TRBD1; V: TRBV7-7; J: TRBJ2-2; size: NA; DNA: TGTGCCAGCAGCTATCGGACAGGGGGCAAGTCCGGGGAGCTGTTTTTT; CDR3: CASSYRTGGKSGELFF
D: TRBD1; V: TRBV2; J: TRBJ2-7; size: NA; DNA: TGTGCCAGCAGATATGACAGGGTCGCCTACGAGCAGTACTTC; CDR3: CASRYDRVAYEQYF
D: NA; V: TRBV12-3/TRBV12-4; J: TRBJ2-2; size: NA; DNA: TGTGCCAGCAGTTTGTACGGGGAGCTGTTTTTT; CDR3: CASSLYGELFF
D: TRBD1; V: TRBV19; J: TRBJ2-5; size: NA; DNA: TGTGCCAGTAGTATGAGGGACAGAAAAGAGACCCAGTACTTC; CDR3: CASSMRDRKETQYF
D: NA; V: TRBV30; J: TRBJ1-1; size: NA; DNA: TGTGCCTGGACCCAGGATCATGAAGCTTTCTTT; CDR3: CAWTQDHEAFF
D: TRBD1; V: TRBV19; J: TRBJ2-7; size: NA; DNA: TGTGCCAGTAGTGCCTTCCGGGACAGGGGCTCTTACGAGCAGTACTTC; CDR3: CASSAFRDRGSYEQYF
D: NA; V: TRBV10-1; J: TRBJ2-3; size: NA; DNA: TGCGCCAGCAGTGAGACATTCTTGGGCACAGATACGCAGTATTTT; CDR3: CASSETFLGTDTQYF
D: NA; V: TRBV19; J: TRBJ2-5; size: few; DNA: TGTGCCAGTAGTATACTGTCGGGAGTCGACCAGTACTTC; CDR3: CASSILSGVDQYF
D: TRBD1; V: TRBV5-6; J: TRBJ2-7; size: NA; DNA: TGTGCCAGCAGCTTGGCTGGACAGGAATTTCGCTACGAGCAGTACTTC; CDR3: CASSLAGQEFRYEQYF
D: NA; V: TRBV6-7; J: TRBJ2-3; size: NA; DNA: TGTGCCAGCAGTAAACAGGGCACAGATACGCAGTATTTT; CDR3: CASSKQGTDTQYF
D: NA; V: TRBV27; J: TRBJ1-1; size: NA; DNA: TGTGCCAGCAGTTTATTGGGGCAGCCTGAAGCTTTCTTT; CDR3: CASSLLGQPEAFF
D: NA; V: TRBV5-6; J: TRBJ1-6; size: NA; DNA: TGTGCCAGCAGCTTGGCCAAGGGACATGCGCCCCTCCACTTT; CDR3: CASSLAKGHAPLHF
D: TRBD1; V: TRBV5-6; J: TRBJ1-2; size: NA; DNA: TGTGCCAGCAGCTTGGGGCCTCCTGGAGGGGGCGTAAACTATGGCTACACCTTC; CDR3: CASSLGPPGGGVNYGYTF
D: NA; V: TRBV5-4; J: TRBJ1-2; size: few; DNA: TGTGCCAGCAGCTTGGATCCGGGATCACGAGGCTACACCTTC; CDR3: CASSLDPGSRGYTF
D: TRBD1; V: TRBV2; J: TRBJ1-5; size: NA; DNA: TGTGCCAGCAGCGGGACAGGGTTTAGCAATCAGCCCCAGCATTTT; CDR3: CASSGTGFSNQPQHF
D: NA; V: TRBV10-3; J: TRBJ1-6; size: few; DNA: TGTGCCATCAGTGTAGAGGGGGACCGTTCACCCCTCCACTTT; CDR3: CAISVEGDRSPLHF
D: NA; V: TRBV30; J: TRBJ1-1; size: NA; DNA: TGTGCCTGGAGGGGGGCAGGGGCAAGGACTGAAGCTTTCTTT; CDR3: CAWRGAGARTEAFF
D: NA; V: TRBV30; J: TRBJ2-7; size: NA; DNA: TGTGCCTGGAGTCGCCTATCCTACGAGCAGTACTTC; CDR3: CAWSRLSYEQYF
D: NA; V: TRBV30; J: TRBJ1-5; size: NA; DNA: TGTGCCTGGAGTTCAGGGGCCAATCAGCCCCAGCATTTT; CDR3: CAWSSGANQPQHF
D: NA; V: TRBV16; J: TRBJ1-5; size: NA; DNA: TGTGCCAGCAGTGGCTTAATAGTCGGGGGGGCGGATCAGCCCCAGCATTTT; CDR3: CASSGLIVGGADQPQHF
D: TRBD2; V: TRBV9; J: TRBJ2-3; size: NA; DNA: TGTGCCAGCAGCGTAGGGCGGACTAGGAGGATAGATACGCAGTATTTT; CDR3: CASSVGRTRRIDTQYF
D: NA; V: TRBV7-3; J: TRBJ2-6; size: NA; DNA: TGTGCCAGCAGCTTAACCGGAGGTTCGGGTTCTGGGGCCAACGTCCTGACTTTC; CDR3: CASSLTGGSGSGANVLTF
D: TRBD2; V: TRBV3-1/TRBV3-2; J: TRBJ2-7; size: NA; DNA: TGTGCCAGCAGTCCCGAGACTAGCGGGAGTGGCGAGCAGTACTTC; CDR3: CASSPETSGSGEQYF
D: TRBD2; V: TRBV2; J: TRBJ2-3; size: NA; DNA: TGTGCCAGCCGCGGACTAGCGGGAGAAGATACGCAGTATTTT; CDR3: CASRGLAGEDTQYF
D: NA; V: TRBV2; J: TRBJ1-4; size: NA; DNA: TGTGCCAGCAGTACAGGGAGGGAGGGTGAAAAACTGTTTTTT; CDR3: CASSTGREGEKLFF
D: NA; V: TRBV7-8; J: TRBJ2-2; size: few; DNA: TGTGCCAGCAGCTTAGTCGGGACATTCCCCGGGGAGCTGTTTTTT; CDR3: CASSLVGTFPGELFF
D: NA; V: TRBV5-4; J: TRBJ1-5; size: NA; DNA: TGTGCCAGCAGCTTGGGAGGAAGCAATCAGCCCCAGCATTTT; CDR3: CASSLGGSNQPQHF
D: NA; V: TRBV9; J: TRBJ2-1; size: NA; DNA: TGTGCCAGCAGCGCCCATTACAATGAGCAGTTCTTC; CDR3: CASSAHYNEQFF
D: TRBD2; V: TRBV6-2/TRBV6-3; J: TRBJ2-1; size: NA; DNA: TGTGCCAGCAGTTACTCCGGACTAGCGAATGAGCAGTTCTTC; CDR3: CASSYSGLANEQFF
D: TRBD2; V: TRBV2; J: TRBJ2-7; size: NA; DNA: TGTGCCAGCAGAGAGAGAGCGGGAGGGCCGGGAGAGCAGTACTTC; CDR3: CASRERAGGPGEQYF
D: TRBD2; V: TRBV2; J: TRBJ2-2; size: NA; DNA: TGTGCCAGCATCCCTCTAGCGGGTATCACCGGGGAGCTGTTTTTT; CDR3: CASIPLAGITGELFF
D: TRBD2; V: TRBV7-8; J: TRBJ2-1; size: NA; DNA: TGTGCCAGCAGCTTAGCCCATGGAACTAGCGGGAGTAGAAATGAGCAGTTCTTC; CDR3: CASSLAHGTSGSRNEQFF
D: NA; V: TRBV11-2; J: TRBJ2-7; size: NA; DNA: TGTGCCAGCGGCGAGGGGGGGGTATACTACGAGCAGTACTTC; CDR3: CASGEGGVYYEQYF